Listed below are T cell receptor beta chains from one sample, sequenced in a study of T-cell reconstitution after alpha-beta-depleted transplantation in children. TCRdb re-called the PCR reads with MiXCR, one entry per CDR3 protein. The data hold roughly 490,000 distinct CDR3 sequences, with approximately 10% observed a single time. The sequenced sample was PBMCs, mostly from graft donor cells, obtained 180 days after TCRalphabeta/CD19-depleted stem cell transplant. Every receptor here comes from a female patient between 2 and 15 years old who had a stem cell transplant for aplastic anemia, so the T cells may come from the graft donor. The CDR3 runs from the conserved cysteine through the conserved F or W. A D gene is named only where the DNA matches it firmly. Clone size is not always given. Where it is, it says once, few, many or a class for expanded clones.

d_call: .
j_call: TRBJ1-2
v_call: TRBV28
clone_size: .
cdr3_nt: TGTGCCAGCAGGGACACCCCTAACTATGGCTACACCTTC
cdr3_aa: CASRDTPNYGYTF

d_call: .
j_call: TRBJ1-1
v_call: TRBV7-9
clone_size: .
cdr3_nt: TGTGCCAGCAGCTTAATGGGGGCGGCCACTGAAGCTTTCTTT
cdr3_aa: CASSLMGAATEAFF

d_call: .
j_call: TRBJ2-5
v_call: TRBV6-2/TRBV6-3
clone_size: few
cdr3_nt: TGTCAAACAGGAGAAGGGGAGACCCAGTACTTC
cdr3_aa: CQTGEGETQYF

d_call: .
j_call: TRBJ2-6
v_call: TRBV20-1
clone_size: .
cdr3_nt: TGCAGTGCTACAGGGCCTGGGGCCAACGGCCTGACTTTC
cdr3_aa: CSATGPGANGLTF

d_call: .
j_call: TRBJ1-1
v_call: TRBV6-2/TRBV6-3
clone_size: .
cdr3_nt: TGTGCCAGCAGTAATATCCCGGGGGGGAACGGTGAAGCTTTCTTT
cdr3_aa: CASSNIPGGNGEAFF

d_call: TRBD2
j_call: TRBJ2-5
v_call: TRBV5-6
clone_size: few
cdr3_nt: TGTGCCAGCAGCTTAGCGGGAGGGCCAAAAGAGACCCAGTACTTC
cdr3_aa: CASSLAGGPKETQYF

d_call: .
j_call: TRBJ2-2
v_call: TRBV7-7
clone_size: few
cdr3_nt: TGTGCCAGCAGCCCAACAAGGACCGGGGAGCTGTTTTTT
cdr3_aa: CASSPTRTGELFF

d_call: .
j_call: TRBJ2-5
v_call: TRBV5-5
clone_size: few
cdr3_nt: TGTGCCAGCAACTCCGGACACCTTCAAGAGACCCAGTACTTC
cdr3_aa: CASNSGHLQETQYF

d_call: .
j_call: TRBJ2-5
v_call: TRBV5-1
clone_size: .
cdr3_nt: TGCGCCAGCAGCTTGGCGGCAGTTGAAGAGACCCAGTACTTC
cdr3_aa: CASSLAAVEETQYF

d_call: .
j_call: TRBJ2-2
v_call: TRBV12-3/TRBV12-4
clone_size: few
cdr3_nt: TGTGCCAGCAGAGAGTCCAGGGTGGTGGCGTCCGGGGAGCTGTTTTTT
cdr3_aa: CASRESRVVASGELFF

d_call: .
j_call: TRBJ2-7
v_call: TRBV30
clone_size: few
cdr3_nt: TGTGCCTGGTCCCTCCACTCCGAGCAGTACTTC
cdr3_aa: CAWSLHSEQYF

d_call: .
j_call: TRBJ2-7
v_call: TRBV7-8
clone_size: .
cdr3_nt: TGTGCCAGCAGCTTTGGTACTTTCCGCCTGAGCTACGAGCAGTACTTC
cdr3_aa: CASSFGTFRLSYEQYF

d_call: .
j_call: TRBJ1-4
v_call: TRBV4-2
clone_size: .
cdr3_nt: TGTGCCAGCAGCCCCCTCCCATTCGACAGAAAACACAAAGGGGGTCCTAATGAAAAACTGTTTTTT
cdr3_aa: CASSPLPFDRKHKGGPNEKLFF

d_call: .
j_call: TRBJ1-2
v_call: TRBV18
clone_size: few
cdr3_nt: TGTGCCAGCTCACCAGGACAGCACGGCTATGGCTACACCTTC
cdr3_aa: CASSPGQHGYGYTF

d_call: TRBD2
j_call: TRBJ2-3
v_call: TRBV2
clone_size: few
cdr3_nt: TGTGCCAGCAGTTGGGGGCTAGCGGGGTTTAGCACAGATACGCAGTATTTT
cdr3_aa: CASSWGLAGFSTDTQYF

d_call: .
j_call: TRBJ1-4
v_call: TRBV4-3
clone_size: few
cdr3_nt: TGCGCCAGCAGCACGCGGGTGGTAAAGGGTGAAAAACTGTTTTTT
cdr3_aa: CASSTRVVKGEKLFF

d_call: TRBD2
j_call: TRBJ2-1
v_call: TRBV18
clone_size: few
cdr3_nt: TGTGCCAGCTCCGTAGCGGGACTGGGGGATGAGCAGTTCTTC
cdr3_aa: CASSVAGLGDEQFF

d_call: TRBD1
j_call: TRBJ1-2
v_call: TRBV2
clone_size: few
cdr3_nt: TGTGCCAGAGCAGGGACAGCCGGCTACACCTTC
cdr3_aa: CARAGTAGYTF

d_call: .
j_call: TRBJ2-1
v_call: TRBV20-1
clone_size: .
cdr3_nt: TGCAGTGCTAGAGACCGACTACCGGGGGCTTACAATGAGCAGTTCTTC
cdr3_aa: CSARDRLPGAYNEQFF

d_call: TRBD2
j_call: TRBJ2-2
v_call: TRBV20-1
clone_size: many
cdr3_nt: TGCAGTGCTAGATGGGGAGGGCCCGGGGAGCTGTTTTTT
cdr3_aa: CSARWGGPGELFF

d_call: TRBD2
j_call: TRBJ2-3
v_call: TRBV3-1
clone_size: few
cdr3_nt: TGTGCCAGCAGCCAAGATACGGCTAGCGGATGGAAAGATACGCAGTATTTT
cdr3_aa: CASSQDTASGWKDTQYF

d_call: .
j_call: TRBJ1-2
v_call: TRBV11-2
clone_size: .
cdr3_nt: TGTGCCAGCAGCTTAGGGGCGGGATACACCTTC
cdr3_aa: CASSLGAGYTF

d_call: .
j_call: TRBJ2-4
v_call: TRBV20-1
clone_size: few
cdr3_nt: TGCAGTGCTAGTCCGTCGAGCGATCCAATCAAAAACATTCAGTACTTC
cdr3_aa: CSASPSSDPIKNIQYF

d_call: .
j_call: TRBJ1-3
v_call: TRBV12-3/TRBV12-4
clone_size: few
cdr3_nt: TGTGCCAGCAGAGCAGGGAATGGGCGAAACACCATATATTTT
cdr3_aa: CASRAGNGRNTIYF

d_call: TRBD1
j_call: TRBJ1-5
v_call: TRBV5-1
clone_size: .
cdr3_nt: TGCGCCAGCAGCGCGACAGGGGGCTACAATCAGCCCCAGCATTTT
cdr3_aa: CASSATGGYNQPQHF

d_call: TRBD2
j_call: TRBJ2-1
v_call: TRBV10-3
clone_size: .
cdr3_nt: TGTGCCATCAGCCAACTAGCGGCACTAGCGGGCAGCTCCTACAATGAGCAGTTCTTC
cdr3_aa: CAISQLAALAGSSYNEQFF

d_call: .
j_call: TRBJ1-1
v_call: TRBV12-5
clone_size: few
cdr3_nt: TGTGCTAGTGGCAAGACAGTCGCAGCTTTCTTT
cdr3_aa: CASGKTVAAFF

d_call: .
j_call: TRBJ1-1
v_call: TRBV27
clone_size: few
cdr3_nt: TGTGCCAGCAGTCCGATGTTGGCACGGGGAGTGAACACTGAAGCTTTCTTT
cdr3_aa: CASSPMLARGVNTEAFF